This entry features one T cell receptor beta chain sequence. Its antigen is not known. The data stem from a study of shared clonotypes between healthy human individuals. Whole-study context: The cohort comprised a couple of women and a few men. Their ages spanned 18 to 49 years. Plates per donor: three CD4 naive, three CD4 memory, two CD8 naive, one CD8 memory.

Several immunoSEQ 96-well plates shared each subset's DNA, each plate a replicate. Sequencing used immunoSEQ multiplex PCR; TCRdb keeps in-frame clones, though not all of them. The table records under 600,000 clones, approximately 97% of them present only once. The germline V and J ends were trimmed by 5 bases and 3 bases, with 17 bases remaining between them. The germline CDR1 and CDR2 sequences are MNHNY and SVGAGI (reference sequence). This CDR3 has 15 amino acids. Findings and caveats of the study: Sequencing of the sorted subsets was shown by rarefaction to be incomplete despite large depth.

The sequenced material came from naive CD4+ T cells sorted from blood. Subset here: CD45RA+ positively selected. The rearrangement uses TRBV6-6 and TRBJ2-7; D remains unclear. This receptor was taken from a woman in her 30s in good health. CDR3 sequence (DNA): TGTGCCAGCAGTCCACAAAGACGGCTGTTCTACGAGCAGTACTTC. It is translated as CASSPQRRLFYEQYF.